The T cell receptor beta chain described here comes from a study of OX40 agonist ivuxolimab in advanced cancers. Broader study findings: Mean expanded clone counts were higher in CD8+ than CD4+ T cells.

CDR1 and CDR2 (germline): MNHEY, SMNVEV (reference sequence). The CDR3 is 13 residues long. The V end lost 3 bases, the J end lost 3 bases, and 6 bases lay between the germline ends. It was autoimmune disease history or systemic immunosuppression that excluded patients. This clone was seen a handful of times. Its antigen is as yet unknown. Generated by immunoSEQ multiplex PCR, the TCRdb table keeps only in-frame clones and is missing some. The repertoire holds roughly 92,000 clones, with roughly 90% as singletons. The sample here was CD4+ or CD8+ T cells sorted from blood, taken in a trial of the OX40 agonist ivuxolimab. The chain is built from TRBV27 and TRBJ1-5; no definite D call. This receptor was identified in an adult with an advanced solid tumor such as melanoma, head and neck, liver or kidney cancer. CDR3 region: CASSFTTNQPQHF. The CDR3 coding sequence is TGTGCCAGCAGTTTCACAACCAATCAGCCCCAGCATTTT.